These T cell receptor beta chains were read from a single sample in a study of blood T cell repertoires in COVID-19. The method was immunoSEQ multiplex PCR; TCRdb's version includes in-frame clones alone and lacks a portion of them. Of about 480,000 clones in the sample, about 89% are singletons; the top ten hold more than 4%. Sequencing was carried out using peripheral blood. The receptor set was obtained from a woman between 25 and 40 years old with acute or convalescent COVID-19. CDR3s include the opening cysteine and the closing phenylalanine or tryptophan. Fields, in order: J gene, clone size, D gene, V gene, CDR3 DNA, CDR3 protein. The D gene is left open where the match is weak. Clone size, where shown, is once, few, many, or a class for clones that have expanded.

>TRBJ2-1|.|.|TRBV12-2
TGTGCAAGTCGCCCAAACCAAGAGGGTGGCTACAATGAGCAGTTCTTC
CASRPNQEGGYNEQFF
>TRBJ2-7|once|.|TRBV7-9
TGTGCCAGCAGCTTCGGGCAGGGAACCTACGAGCAGTACTTC
CASSFGQGTYEQYF
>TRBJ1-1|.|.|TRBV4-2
TGTGCCAGCAGCCAGCCTCAGGACAGTTTTGGAGCTTTCTTT
CASSQPQDSFGAFF
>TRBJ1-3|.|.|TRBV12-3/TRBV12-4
TGTGCCAGCAGTTTCAGGTCCCGAAACACCATATATTTT
CASSFRSRNTIYF
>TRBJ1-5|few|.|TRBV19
TGTGCCAGTAGTGTCCAGGGGATAATTTATCAGCCCCAGCATTTT
CASSVQGIIYQPQHF
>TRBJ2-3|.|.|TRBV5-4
TGTGCCAGCAGATTGGACCGCAGAGATACGCAGTATTTT
CASRLDRRDTQYF
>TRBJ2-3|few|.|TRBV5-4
TGTGCCAGCAGCTTGGCCATGGAGGAGACAGATACGCAGTATTTT
CASSLAMEETDTQYF
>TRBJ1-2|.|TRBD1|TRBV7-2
TGTGCCAGCAGCTTAGGCACAGGGGGCGGCTATGGCTACACCTTC
CASSLGTGGGYGYTF
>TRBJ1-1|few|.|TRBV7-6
TGTGCCAGCAGCTTAGTACAGGATCAGAACACTGAAGCTTTCTTT
CASSLVQDQNTEAFF
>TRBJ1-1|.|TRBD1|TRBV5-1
TGCGCCAGCAGTTCGGGACAGGGAGGCACTGAAGCTTTCTTT
CASSSGQGGTEAFF
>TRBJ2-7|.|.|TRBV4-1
TGCGCCAGCAGCCAAGACAAGGGGACCTACGAGCAGTACTTC
CASSQDKGTYEQYF
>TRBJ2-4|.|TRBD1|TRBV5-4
TGTGCCAGCAGCCGAAGGCGGACAGGGCAAAACATTCAGTACTTC
CASSRRRTGQNIQYF
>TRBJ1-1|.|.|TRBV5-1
TGCGCCAGCAGCTTGGTTAGTCCCCCTACCGCGGGAGCTTTCTTT
CASSLVSPPTAGAFF
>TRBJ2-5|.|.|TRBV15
TGTGCCACCAGCAGAGATAGGGGCACAGAGACCCAGTACTTC
CATSRDRGTETQYF
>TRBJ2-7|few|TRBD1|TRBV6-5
TGTGCCAGCAGTTACTTCGGACAGGGGAAGAAATACGAGCAGTACTTC
CASSYFGQGKKYEQYF
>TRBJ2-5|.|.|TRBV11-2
TGTGCCAGCAGCGTCAGACGCGGGCCGGAGACCCAGTACTTC
CASSVRRGPETQYF
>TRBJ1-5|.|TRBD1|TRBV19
TGTGCCAGTAGCCTTGGACAGGGGAAACAGCCCCAGCATTTT
CASSLGQGKQPQHF
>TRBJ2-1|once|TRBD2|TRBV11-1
TGTGCCAGCAGCGCCCAACTAGCGGGGGGCAACAATGAGCAGTTCTTC
CASSAQLAGGNNEQFF
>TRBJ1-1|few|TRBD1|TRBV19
TGTGCCAGTAACCCCCGGGACAGGGTTTCCACTGAAGCTTTCTTT
CASNPRDRVSTEAFF
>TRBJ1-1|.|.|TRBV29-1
TGCAGCGTGAGCCTGCGGGTGAACACTGAAGCTTTCTTT
CSVSLRVNTEAFF
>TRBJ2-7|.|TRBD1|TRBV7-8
TGTGCCAGCAGCCCCTGGGACAGGGTGGTTTACGAGCAGTACTTC
CASSPWDRVVYEQYF
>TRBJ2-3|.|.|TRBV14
TGTGCCAGCAGTCGCGCCTATACGCAGTATTTT
CASSRAYTQYF
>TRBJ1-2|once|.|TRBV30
TGTGCCTGGAGTAATTGGCCCCCGGGGGCTAACTATGGCTACACCTTC
CAWSNWPPGANYGYTF
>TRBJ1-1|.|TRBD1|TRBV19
TGTGCCAGTAGTATTGGGACAGGGGCTCACCGGAACACTGAAGCTTTCTTT
CASSIGTGAHRNTEAFF
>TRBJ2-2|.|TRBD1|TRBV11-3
TGTGCCAGCAGTTCCCAGGGGGCCGGGGTGGAGCTGTTTTTT
CASSSQGAGVELFF
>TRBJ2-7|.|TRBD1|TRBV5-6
TGTGCCAGCAGCTTTTCCGGGACAGGGGGCGAGCAGTACTTC
CASSFSGTGGEQYF
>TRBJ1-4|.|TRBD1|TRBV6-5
TGTGCCAGCAACGTAGGGACAGGGTCATATGAAAAACTGTTTTTT
CASNVGTGSYEKLFF
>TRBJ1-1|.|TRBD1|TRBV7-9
TGTGCCAGCAGCTTAGTAAAAGTCACAGGGGGCACTGAAGCTTTCTTT
CASSLVKVTGGTEAFF
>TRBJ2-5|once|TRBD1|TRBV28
TGTGCCAGCAGTTTATTCGGTGGGACAGGGCTCCAAGAGACCCAGTACTTC
CASSLFGGTGLQETQYF
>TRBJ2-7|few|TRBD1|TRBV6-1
TGTGCCAGCAGTGAATCGGGACAGGGAGTCTACGAGCAGTACTTC
CASSESGQGVYEQYF
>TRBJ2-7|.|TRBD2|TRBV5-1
TGCGCCAGCAGCTTTACTAGGGGAGGGGAGCAGTACTTC
CASSFTRGGEQYF
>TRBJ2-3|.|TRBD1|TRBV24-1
TGTGCCACCAGTGATACAGGGGGCACAGATACGCAGTATTTT
CATSDTGGTDTQYF
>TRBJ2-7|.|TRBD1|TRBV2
TGTGCCAGCAGTTACCCCGGGACAGGGGAATTATACGAGCAGTACTTC
CASSYPGTGELYEQYF
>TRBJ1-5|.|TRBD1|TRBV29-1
TGCAGCGTTCAGGGGGCCGGTCAGCCCCAGCATTTT
CSVQGAGQPQHF
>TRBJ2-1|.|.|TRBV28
TGTGCCAGCAGTCGCTATAATGAGCAGTTCTTC
CASSRYNEQFF
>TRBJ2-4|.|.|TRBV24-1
TGTGCCACCAGTGATTCTACCCGGATTCAGTACTTC
CATSDSTRIQYF
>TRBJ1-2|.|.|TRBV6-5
TGTGCCAGCAGTTCCGCGTTTGGTGACTATGGCTACACCTTC
CASSSAFGDYGYTF
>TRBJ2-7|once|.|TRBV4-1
TGCGCCAGCAGCCCCCAGGTTTCCTACGAGCAGTACTTC
CASSPQVSYEQYF
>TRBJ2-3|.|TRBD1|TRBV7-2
TGTGCCAGCAGCTCAGGGGGCAGTAGAACAGATACGCAGTATTTT
CASSSGGSRTDTQYF
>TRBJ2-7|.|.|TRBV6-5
TGTGCCAGCAGTTACTCTCCCCGAACATACGAGCAGTACTTC
CASSYSPRTYEQYF
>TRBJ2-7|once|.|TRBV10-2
TGCGCCACCAGGCCTCCAGCGGGCGAGCAGTACTTC
CATRPPAGEQYF
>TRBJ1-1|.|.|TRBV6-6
TGTGCCAGCAGTCCCGGACTCTTGAACACTGAAGCTTTCTTT
CASSPGLLNTEAFF
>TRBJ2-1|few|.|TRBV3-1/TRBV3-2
TGTGCCAGCAGCCAAGATCCAGGGGCTGACTACAATGAGCAGTTCTTC
CASSQDPGADYNEQFF
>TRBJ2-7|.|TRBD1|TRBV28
TGTGCCAGCAGTTTTCGGGACAGTAAGGCCTACGAGCAGTACTTC
CASSFRDSKAYEQYF
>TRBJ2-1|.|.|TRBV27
TGTGCCAGCAGTCAATCGGGACTGCCGCGCGATGAGCAGTTCTTC
CASSQSGLPRDEQFF
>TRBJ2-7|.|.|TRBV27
TGTGCCAGCAGTTTAGAAGGGGCTGGAAAACCCTACGAGCAGTACTTC
CASSLEGAGKPYEQYF
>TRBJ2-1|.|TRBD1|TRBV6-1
TGTGCCAGCAGTGAGGGACAGGGGAGGTGGTCCTACAATGAGCAGTTCTTC
CASSEGQGRWSYNEQFF
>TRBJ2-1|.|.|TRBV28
TGTGCCAGCAGTTTAATTGCCAGGGCAAGCTCCTACAATGAGCAGTTCTTC
CASSLIARASSYNEQFF
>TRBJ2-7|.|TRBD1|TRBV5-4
TGTGCCAGCAGCTTCCCAGGGGGCGCGTTCTACGAGCAGTACTTC
CASSFPGGAFYEQYF
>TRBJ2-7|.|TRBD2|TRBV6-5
TGTGCCAGCAGCCTAGGCGTACACGGGGGGGACGAGCAGTACTTC
CASSLGVHGGDEQYF
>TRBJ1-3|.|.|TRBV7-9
TGTGCCAGCAGCTTAGACCGCGAATTCTCTGGAAACACCATATATTTT
CASSLDREFSGNTIYF
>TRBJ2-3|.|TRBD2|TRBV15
TGTGCCACCAGCAGAGGGACTAGCGGGGGGGCAGATACGCAGTATTTT
CATSRGTSGGADTQYF
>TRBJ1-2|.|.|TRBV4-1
TGCGCCAGCAGCCTTGGATCCGGGTTAGGCTACACCTTC
CASSLGSGLGYTF
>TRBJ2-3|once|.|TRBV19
TGTGCCAGTAGTATAGGGACAGATACAGATACGCAGTATTTT
CASSIGTDTDTQYF
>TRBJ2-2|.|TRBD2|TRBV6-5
TGTGCCAGCAGTTACCAGCGGGGTAGCACCGGGGAGCTGTTTTTT
CASSYQRGSTGELFF